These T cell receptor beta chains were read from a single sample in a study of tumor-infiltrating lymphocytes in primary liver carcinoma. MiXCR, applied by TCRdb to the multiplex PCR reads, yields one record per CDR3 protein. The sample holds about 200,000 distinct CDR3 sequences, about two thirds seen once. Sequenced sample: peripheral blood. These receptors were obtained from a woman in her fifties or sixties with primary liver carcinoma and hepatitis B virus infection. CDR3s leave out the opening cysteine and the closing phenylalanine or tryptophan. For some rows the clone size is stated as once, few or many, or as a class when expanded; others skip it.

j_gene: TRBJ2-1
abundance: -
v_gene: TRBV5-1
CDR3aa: ASSLLAGVSNNEQF

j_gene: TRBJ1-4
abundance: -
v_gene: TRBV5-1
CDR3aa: ASSGRGQPGEKLF

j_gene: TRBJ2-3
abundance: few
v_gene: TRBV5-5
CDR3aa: ASSYQTGGPYTQY

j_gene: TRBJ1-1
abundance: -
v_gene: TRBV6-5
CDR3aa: GSRGRQTFTEAF

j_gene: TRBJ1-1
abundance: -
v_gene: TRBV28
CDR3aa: ASSPPTGATNIEAF

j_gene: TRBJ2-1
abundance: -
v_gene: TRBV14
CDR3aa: AITPDGGSYNEQF

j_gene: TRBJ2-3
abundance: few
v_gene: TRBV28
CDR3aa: ASSLTSGMVDTQY

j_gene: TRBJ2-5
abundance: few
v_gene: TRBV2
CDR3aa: ASSRQVQETQY

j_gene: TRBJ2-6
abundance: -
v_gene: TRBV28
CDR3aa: ASSLNRGRANVLT

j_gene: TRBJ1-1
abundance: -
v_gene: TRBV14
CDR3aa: ASSPNRLSGGQEKAF